These 32 T cell receptor beta chains came from one sample sequenced in a study of T cells in Graves' hyperthyroidism and ophthalmopathy. Template material for amplifying TCR beta CDR3 regions consisted of RNA transcripts. TCR CDR3 underwent first-round RT-PCR with the HTBI primer set. Each CDR3 protein is one row after TCRdb ran MiXCR on the multiplex PCR reads. The sample includes some 770,000 distinct CDR3 sequences, 16% of them seen just once. The source material was blood. The receptors stem from a man aged 18 to 35 with Graves' hyperthyroidism.

This clonotype was picked up many times. V and J are TRBV10-2 and TRBJ2-5; D uncertain. The CDR3 is 12 amino acids. Germline V gene lookup returns CDR1 WSHSY and CDR2 SAAADI. With 0 bases removed from V and 13 bases from J, the gap between germline ends came to 12 bases. The chain's CDR3 is CASSESGQYLYF. The CDR3, as DNA: TGCGCCAGCAGTGAGTCCGGGCAGTACCTGTACTTC.

The sample holds many counts of this clonotype. The chain couples TRBV30 to TRBJ2-7, with 10 bases lining up with TRBD1. Trimming took 2 bases from V and 2 from J; bases not matched to a gene: 3. Germline V gene lookup returns CDR1 GTSNPN and CDR2 SVGIG (reference sequence). The CDR3 runs to 14 residues. DNA for the CDR3: TGTGCCTGGAGTACTGGGACAGGGGCCTACGAGCAGTACTTC. It translates to CAWSTGTGAYEQYF.

This clonotype was found many times. This chain joins TRBV29-1 and TRBJ2-5; 12 bases match TRBD2. Germline CDR1 is SQVTM and CDR2 is ANQGSEA. V was pared by 6 bases and J by 4 bases, with 3 bases of the junction left unmatched. CDR3 size: 13 residues. CDR3 DNA sequence: TGCAGCGTGCTGACTAGCGGGGGAGAGACCCAGTACTTC. It codes for CSVLTSGGETQYF.

This clonotype was observed at least ten times. The V call is TRBV5-8, the J call TRBJ1-5; D gene uncertain. The length of the CDR3 is 14 residues. V gave up 1 base and J gave up 5 bases, with 10 bases separating them. Germline loops: CDR1 SGHTS, CDR2 YDEGEE. The CDR3 sequence: CASSLIPDDQPQHF. The CDR3 DNA follows: TGTGCCAGCAGCTTGATCCCGGATGATCAGCCCCAGCATTTT.

In its sample, this clonotype was seen many times. The V call is TRBV11-3, the J call TRBJ2-3, with D tentatively TRBD2 (6 bases). Trimming removed 4 bases at V and 5 bases at J, with 16 bases between. The CDR3 has 15 amino acids. Germline CDR1 and CDR2: SGHNT and YENEEA. The chain's CDR3 is CASSSSVMGVDTQYF. The CDR3 DNA sequence: TGTGCCAGCAGCTCTAGCGTTATGGGGGTAGATACGCAGTATTTT.

This clonotype was counted between two and nine times. The chain employs TRBV7-9 and TRBJ2-5, with 10 bases that match TRBD2. The length of the CDR3 is 17 residues. Germline assignment: CDR1 SEHNR and CDR2 FQNEAQ (reference sequence). The junction had 10 bases not matched to a gene; V was cut back by 2 bases and J by 4 bases. The CDR3 region has the DNA TGTGCCAGCAGCTTATGGAATAGCGGGAGGTTGGGAGAGACCCAGTACTTC. Its protein product is CASSLWNSGRLGETQYF.

The chain employs TRBV6-4 and TRBJ2-1; 13 positions match TRBD2. The CDR3 covers 20 residues. V was clipped by 2 bases and J by 8 bases; unmatched bases: 18. The germline V gene has CDR1 MRHNA and CDR2 SNTAGT. The CDR3 is CASSDSPVGLAGQGGYEQFF. CDR3 DNA: TGTGCCAGCAGTGACAGTCCAGTGGGACTAGCGGGACAAGGGGGTTATGAGCAGTTCTTC.

To note about this clonotype: A much larger clone differs by one base, so this may be a read error. Lacking the conserved final phenylalanine or tryptophan, this CDR3 likely reflects a read error. The gene calls are TRBV7-2 and TRBJ2-3; a weak D match, TRBD2 (5 bases). CDR1 SGHTA and CDR2 FQGNSA come from the germline V gene. CDR3 size: 15 residues. The V end lost 6 bases, the J end lost 2 bases, and 15 bases lay between the germline ends. CDR3 loop: CASRRAGYLTDTQYV. The CDR3 DNA reads TGTGCCAGCAGACGGGCGGGCTACCTCACAGATACGCAGTATGTT.

In this sample, this clonotype turned up a few times. The genes are TRBV11-2 and TRBJ2-2; TRBD2 matches at 14 bases. The CDR3 runs to 18 residues. CDR1 is SGHAT and CDR2 is FQNNGV in the germline V gene. V shed 6 bases and J 4 bases; nucleotides not matched to a gene: 10. The CDR3 DNA reads as TGTGCCAGCAGGTCCGGGACTAGCGGGAGAGGGGGCACCGGGGAGCTGTTTTTT. Translating gives CASRSGTSGRGGTGELFF.

This clonotype came up many times. The chain combines TRBV28 with TRBJ2-1; tentative D call: TRBD2 (5 bases). CDR1 and CDR2 (germline): MDHEN, SYDVKM. The V end was cut by 10 bases, the J end by 10 bases, with 20 bases between. The CDR3 runs 13 residues. CDR3 residues: CATHPPTSTEQFF. DNA of the CDR3: TGTGCCACACATCCCCCAACTAGTACGGAGCAGTTCTTC.

This clonotype was seen many times. J is TRBJ2-3 and V is TRBV7-3; D gene unclear. V lost 2 bases and J lost 1, with 7 bases in between. This CDR3 spans 14 amino acids. Per germline, CDR1 SGHTA and CDR2 FQGTGA. DNA of the CDR3: TGTGCCAGCAGCTTAGGGCACGGCACAGATACGCAGTATTTT. Translating gives CASSLGHGTDTQYF.

This clonotype was recorded at least ten times. The rearrangement links TRBV28 to TRBJ1-2; D is unresolved. CDR1 and CDR2 (germline): MDHEN, SYDVKM. This CDR3 region has 14 residues. Trimming cost V 4 bases and J 3 bases, with 12 bases left between them. CDR3 sequence reads: CASSSTAGYYGYTF. The CDR3 bases are TGTGCCAGCAGTTCCACTGCAGGTTACTATGGCTACACCTTC.

The rearrangement joins TRBV7-9 to TRBJ2-5; perhaps TRBD1 as D (6 bases). Germline CDR1 is SEHNR and CDR2 is FQNEAQ (reference sequence). The CDR3 loop spans 15 amino acids. V shed 5 bases and J shed 0 bases, with 13 bases lying between them. CDR3 in DNA: TGTGCCAGCAGCACCCGGGACACCTACCAAGAGACCCAGTACTTC. It specifies CASSTRDTYQETQYF.

The chain has TRBV2 and TRBJ2-1; D is unclear. Germline assignment: CDR1 SNHLY and CDR2 FYNNEI. The CDR3 runs to 14 residues. The V end was cut by 7 bases, the J end by 3 bases, with 13 bases between. Written as DNA, the CDR3 is TGTGCCAGCACGGAACGCGTTAACTACAATGAGCAGTTCTTC. Translating it yields CASTERVNYNEQFF.

This chain uses TRBV7-2 with TRBJ2-7; D unresolved. The germline CDR1 and CDR2 sequences are SGHTA and FQGNSA. The CDR3 length is 15 residues. The V gene lost 5 bases and the J gene lost 0 bases, with 14 bases spanning the gap. The CDR3 DNA is TGTGCCAGCAGCATACCTACGAAGGACTCCTACGAGCAGTACTTC. It yields the protein CASSIPTKDSYEQYF.

This clonotype showed up many times. The V call is TRBV6-5, the J call TRBJ2-7; 9 nucleotides align to TRBD1. Per germline, CDR1 MNHEY and CDR2 SVGAGI. The CDR3 length is 15 residues. With 2 bases clipped from V and 5 bases from J, the junction kept 7 bases outside the gene matches. As DNA, the CDR3 is TGTGCCAGCAGTTACCGGACAGGGGTAGTCCACGAGCAGTACTTC. It is translated as CASSYRTGVVHEQYF.

This clonotype has at least ten counts. The J gene is TRBJ2-7, the V gene TRBV27, with D possibly matching TRBD2 (5 bases). The CDR3 is 13 amino acids. CDR1 MNHEY and CDR2 SMNVEV come from the germline V gene (reference sequence). V was trimmed by 2 bases and J by 6 bases, leaving 11 bases between them. For the CDR3, the DNA is TGTGCCAGCAGTTTACCCGGAGGCCTCGAGCAGTACTTC. Amino acids: CASSLPGGLEQYF.

There are many counts of this clonotype. The chain links TRBV28 to TRBJ2-2, with D possibly matching TRBD1 (5 bases). The V and J ends lost 6 bases and 5 bases respectively, with 22 bases between them. The CDR3 runs to 17 residues. Germline assignment: CDR1 MDHEN and CDR2 SYDVKM. Here the CDR3 reads CASSQLRFRQPTGELFF. The DNA for the CDR3 is TGTGCCAGCAGCCAACTTCGTTTTCGACAGCCAACCGGGGAGCTGTTTTTT. The full variable domain, completed using reference TRBV28 and TRBJ2-2, is DVKVTQSSRYLVKRTGEKVFLECVQDMDHENMFWYRQDPGLGLRLIYFSYDVKMKEKGDIPEGYSVSREKKERFSLILESASTNQTSMYLCASSQLRFRQPTGELFFGEGSRLTVL.

The chain uses TRBV7-2 and TRBJ1-2, with D unclear. This CDR3 is 12 amino acids long. Looked up from germline, CDR1 is SGHTA and CDR2 is FQGNSA. V was shortened by 2 bases and J by 6 bases, with 7 bases between the two germline ends. CDR3 region: CASSLYKNGYTF. For the CDR3, the DNA is TGTGCCAGCAGCTTATATAAGAATGGCTACACCTTC.

This clonotype was counted ten times or more. In DNA, the CDR3 is TGTGCCAGCAGCTTAGGGTGGGGATACGAGCAGTACTTC. Protein: CASSLGWGYEQYF. This chain uses TRBV7-2 with TRBJ2-7; no reliable D call. Germline V lookup: CDR1 SGHTA, CDR2 FQGNSA. The V end lost 1 base, the J end lost 4 bases, and 8 bases lay between the germline ends. The CDR3 contains 13 residues.

The chain links TRBV10-3 to TRBJ1-1; a possible D gene is TRBD1 (5 bases). CDR3 length: 17 residues. Germline V gene sequence: CDR1 ENHRY, CDR2 SYGVKD. V was shortened by 0 bases and J by 0 bases, with 14 bases between the two germline ends. This CDR3 is CAISESGSGRMNTEAFF. CDR3 in DNA: TGTGCCATCAGTGAGTCGGGCTCAGGGCGTATGAACACTGAAGCTTTCTTT.

This clonotype was counted at least ten times. The chain joins TRBV6-1 to TRBJ1-5; D uncertain. V lost 6 bases to trimming and J lost 0 bases, with 12 bases between them. Germline CDR1 and CDR2: MNHNS and SASEGT. There are 15 residues in the CDR3. Here the CDR3 reads CASRDNMNSNQPQHF. In DNA, the CDR3 is TGTGCCAGCAGAGATAACATGAATAGCAATCAGCCCCAGCATTTT.

The chain has TRBV30 and TRBJ1-4; D gene unclear. Trimming left V 4 bases short and J 5 bases short, with 5 bases between. This CDR3 spans 11 amino acids. From germline, CDR1 is GTSNPN and CDR2 SVGIG (reference sequence). The CDR3 region has the DNA TGTGCCTGGACAGGAAATGAAAAACTGTTTTTT. Its protein is CAWTGNEKLFF.

There are many counts of this clonotype. V and J are TRBV12-3 or TRBV12-4 and TRBJ2-7; 10 bases fit TRBD1. The V gene end was trimmed by 8 bases and the J gene end by 3 bases; junction bases not matched to a gene: 4. This CDR3 is built from 13 residues. The CDR3 is CASLDRGSYEQYF. The CDR3 DNA sequence: TGTGCCAGCCTGGACAGGGGGAGCTACGAGCAGTACTTC.

This clonotype appeared many times. This sequence joins TRBV12-3 or TRBV12-4 and TRBJ2-3, with D unresolved. V lost 1 base, J lost 0 bases, and 11 bases lay in between. This CDR3 region has 16 residues. The DNA of the CDR3 is TGTGCCAGCAGTTTAGTTCCCTGGGTTAGCACAGATACGCAGTATTTT. This gives the protein CASSLVPWVSTDTQYF.

There are a few counts of this clonotype. This chain links TRBV4-3 with TRBJ2-7; a weak D match, TRBD2 (6 bases). From germline, CDR1 is LGHNA and CDR2 YSLEER. CDR3 length equals 15 residues. The V end lost 1 base, the J end lost 4 bases, and 14 bases lay between the germline ends. DNA of the CDR3: TGCGCCAGCAGCCAAGCTGAGGGGAGCGGGTACGAGCAGTACTTC. This gives the protein CASSQAEGSGYEQYF.

There are many counts of this clonotype. This chain uses TRBV6-1 with TRBJ2-7; perhaps TRBD1 as D (5 bases). The CDR3 extends over 14 amino acids. V gave up 5 bases and J gave up 0 bases, with 11 bases separating them. Per germline, CDR1 MNHNS and CDR2 SASEGT. Here the CDR3 DNA reads TGTGCCAGCAGTTTCAGACAGTACTCCTACGAGCAGTACTTC. Residues: CASSFRQYSYEQYF.

There are many counts of this clonotype. This chain links TRBV3-1 with TRBJ2-3, with 8 nucleotides matching TRBD2. The CDR3 runs to 15 residues. With 7 bases clipped from V and 2 bases from J, the junction kept 8 bases outside the gene matches. Per germline, CDR1 LGHDT and CDR2 YNNKEL (reference sequence). In DNA form, the CDR3 reads TGTGCCAGCACCCCGGAAGCGGGAGACACAGATACGCAGTATTTT. It codes for CASTPEAGDTDTQYF.

This rearrangement joins TRBV14 to TRBJ2-7, with 7 bases matching TRBD2. V was pared by 2 bases and J by 1 base, with 2 bases of the junction left unmatched. Per germline, CDR1 SGHDN and CDR2 FVKESK. CDR3 length equals 14 residues. The CDR3 spells CASSQLAESYEQYF. In nucleotides, the CDR3 is TGTGCCAGCAGCCAACTAGCGGAGTCCTACGAGCAGTACTTC.

Points on this clonotype: Since a much larger clone is just one base distant, this may be a read error. The V gene is TRBV12-5, the J gene TRBJ2-7; D possibly uses TRBD1 or TRBD2 (6 bases each). CDR3 length: 15 amino acids. Trimming took 0 bases from V and 7 from J, leaving 16 bases between them. Germline CDR1 LGHNT, CDR2 FRNRAP. The CDR3: CASGLVIRGLNEQYF. The CDR3 DNA reads as TGTGCTAGTGGTTTGGTAATTCGGGGGCTCAATGAGCAGTACTTC.

In this sample, this clonotype turned up many times. The genes are TRBV11-3 and TRBJ1-2; no clear D. The CDR3 contains 14 residues. The V end was cut by 1 base, the J end by 4 bases, with 10 bases between. CDR1 is SGHNT and CDR2 is YENEEA in the germline V gene. The CDR3 DNA sequence: TGTGCCAGCAGCTTAGGACGGGCTGGCTATGGCTACACCTTC. It translates to CASSLGRAGYGYTF.

In this sample, this clonotype turned up many times. The chain links TRBV30 to TRBJ2-7; D remains unclear. Deletions cut 0 bases from V and 2 bases from J, with 8 bases between. The CDR3 is 13 amino acids. In germline, CDR1 is GTSNPN, CDR2 SVGIG (reference sequence). CDR3 bases: TGTGCCTGGAGTGTCGGCACAGCCTACGAGCAGTACTTC. Amino acids: CAWSVGTAYEQYF.